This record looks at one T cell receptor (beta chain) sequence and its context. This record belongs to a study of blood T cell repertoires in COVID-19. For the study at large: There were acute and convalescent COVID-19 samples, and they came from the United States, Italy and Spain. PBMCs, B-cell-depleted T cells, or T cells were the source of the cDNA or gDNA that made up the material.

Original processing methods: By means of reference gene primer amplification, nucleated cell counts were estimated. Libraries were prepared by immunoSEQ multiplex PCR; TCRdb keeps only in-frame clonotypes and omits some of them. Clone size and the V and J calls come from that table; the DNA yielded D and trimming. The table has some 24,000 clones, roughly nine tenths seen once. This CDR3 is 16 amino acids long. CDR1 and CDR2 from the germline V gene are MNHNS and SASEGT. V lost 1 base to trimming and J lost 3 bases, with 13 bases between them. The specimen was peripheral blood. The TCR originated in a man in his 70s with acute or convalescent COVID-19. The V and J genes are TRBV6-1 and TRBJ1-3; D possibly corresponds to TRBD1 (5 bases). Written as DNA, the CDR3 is TGTGCCAGCAGTGAAGTGCAGGGTGGTTTTGGAAACACCATATATTTT. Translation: CASSEVQGGFGNTIYF.